This TCR beta chain stems from a study of a mutant IDH1 vaccine in newly diagnosed glioma. CDR3 size: 14 residues. The ends lost 4 bases at V and 6 bases at J; junction bases unmatched: 6. The germline V gene encodes CDR1 SGHDT and CDR2 YYEEEE. This clone was seen a single time. What it recognizes is unknown. Repertoires were generated with immunoSEQ multiplex PCR, while TCRdb's copy carries only in-frame clones and drops some. In the table there are around 53,000 clones, roughly 84% of which are singletons. Stated time point: week 47, end of study. Each dose delivered 300 ug of mutant IDH1 20-mer peptide subcutaneously with imiquimod.

The chain recombines TRBV5-6 with TRBJ1-5, with 8 bases identical to TRBD1. This TCR was sampled from a woman aged 30 to 39 with glioma. Some clones in this sample may be carry-over from other donors' samples. The source was PBMCs, collected from a glioma patient whose treatment included an IDH1 peptide vaccine. The CDR3 coding sequence is TGTGCCAGCAGCCGGAGGACAGGGTTTCAGCCCCAGCATTTT. This sequence encodes CASSRRTGFQPQHF. Filled out from reference TRBV5-6 and TRBJ1-5, the complete variable domain reads DAGVTQSPTHLIKTRGQQVTLRCSPKSGHDTVSWYQQALGQGPQFIFQYYEEEERQRGNFPDRFSGHQFPNYSSELNVNALLLGDSALYLCASSRRTGFQPQHFGDGTRLSIL.